The source of this T cell receptor beta chain is a study of blood T cells in healthy people across ages. Study results and caveats: Changes seen in expanded clonotypes were possibly confounded by donor CMV status left unknown. Naive and antigen-experienced cells were not separated, limiting conclusive comparison.

Worth noting for this clonotype: Its antigen is as yet unknown.

It was with a sample-barcoded 5' primer and a J-beta primer mix that a second PCR of about 6 to 11 cycles was run. Every molecule of cDNA carried a tag from a template-switch adaptor with 12 random nucleotides. TCRdb processed the 5' RACE reads anew with MiXCR; each CDR3 protein has one entry. The sample has 580,000 or so distinct CDR3 sequences; around half are singletons. Trimming left V 4 bases short and J 0 bases short, with 6 bases between. There are 13 residues in the CDR3. Per the germline V gene, CDR1 is SNHLY and CDR2 is FYNNEI. The V call is TRBV2, the J call TRBJ2-5; D uncertain. The material sequenced was blood. This receptor was identified in a man older than 75 in good health. CDR3: CASSVRYQETQYF. CDR3 in DNA: TGTGCCAGCAGTGTAAGGTACCAAGAGACCCAGTACTTC. The full variable domain, rest sourced from reference TRBV2 and TRBJ2-5, is EPEVTQTPSHQVTQMGQEVILRCVPISNHLYFYWYRQILGQKVEFLVSFYNNEISEKSEIFDDQFSVERPDGSNFTLKIRSTKLEDSAMYFCASSVRYQETQYFGPGTRLLVL.